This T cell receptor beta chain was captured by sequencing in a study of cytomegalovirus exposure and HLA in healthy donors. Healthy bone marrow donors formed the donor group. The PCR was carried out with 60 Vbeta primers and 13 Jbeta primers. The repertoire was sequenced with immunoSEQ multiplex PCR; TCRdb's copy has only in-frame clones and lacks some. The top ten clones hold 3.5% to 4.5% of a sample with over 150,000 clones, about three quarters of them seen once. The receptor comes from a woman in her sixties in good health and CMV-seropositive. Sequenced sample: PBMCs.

The CDR3 spells CASSPGENTGELFF. For the CDR3, the DNA is TGTGCCAGCAGCCCAGGGGAAAACACCGGGGAGCTGTTTTTT. The chain has TRBV4-2 and TRBJ2-2; tentative D call: TRBD1 (6 bases). Germline assignment: CDR1 LGHNA and CDR2 YNFKEQ. Trimming shortened V by 4 bases and J by 2 bases, and 8 bases separated the two germline ends. The CDR3 is 14 residues long.